This TCR beta chain was sequenced in a study of CD8 T cells in ankylosing spondylitis. This CDR3 is built from 14 residues. The germline V gene has CDR1 SGDLS and CDR2 YYNGEE. V lost 4 bases, J lost 5 bases, and 4 bases stayed unmatched. Worth noting for this clonotype: Its specificity is not known.

The authors made TCR beta libraries by quantitative 5'-RACE with molecular barcodes. TCRdb passed the 5' RACE reads through MiXCR, listing each CDR3 protein once. In the table there are roughly 700,000 distinct CDR3 sequences, around a fifth of which are singletons. Study-level points and caveats: Blood from ankylosing spondylitis patients appeared to carry a characteristic eight-variant TCR beta motif. The study looked at matched synovial fluid samples from ankylosing spondylitis patients. Disease-linked clones were reported to be significantly enriched there. Previous work reported some of these motif variants in the synovial fluid and blood of reactive arthritis.

The gene calls are TRBV9 and TRBJ2-3, with 10 bases that match TRBD2. The sequence was obtained from a male donor with ankylosing spondylitis. The sample comprised blood, either unsorted or a sorted T cell fraction (not recorded which). CDR3 sequence reads: CASSHGLAEDTQYF. CDR3 nucleotides: TGTGCCAGCAGCCATGGACTAGCGGAAGATACGCAGTATTTT.